The source of this T cell receptor (beta chain) is a study of CD8+CD57+ T cells in acquired aplastic anemia. As for the study in general: Mean yield of DNA from sorted CD4+ and CD8+ cells was about 3.2 ug. Healthy donor CD4+ cell samples had a mean of around 9.9 million reads. Study-level points and caveats: There were about 27 CD8+ CDR3 sequences that occurred in both patients and controls.

As regards this clonotype: Its target is unknown.

There are 16 residues in the CDR3. The germline gives CDR1 LNHNV, CDR2 YYDKDF (reference sequence). Trimming took 3 bases from V and 3 from J, leaving 15 bases between them. Investigators profiled TCR beta VDJ and CDR3 from genomic DNA template. TCRdb reprocessed the reads with MiXCR, giving one entry per CDR3 protein. The profile shows 40,000 or so distinct CDR3 sequences, 65% to 80% of them singletons. This TCR came from a human donor in good health, serving as a control. The rearrangement joins TRBV15 to TRBJ1-5, with unresolved D. The sample comprised sorted CD4+, CD8+, or CD8+CD57+ T cells (not recorded which) from PBMCs. The CDR3 DNA follows: TGTGCCACCAGCAGGATTTTGGAGGTGGTCAATCAGCCCCAGCATTTT. This gives the protein CATSRILEVVNQPQHF.